This T cell receptor beta chain was found in a study of monozygotic twins with inflammatory bowel disease. Each donor had roughly 2.7 ml of blood drawn. This CDR3 contains 17 residues. CDR1 is MNHEY and CDR2 is SMNVEV in the germline V gene (reference sequence). The template-switching step introduced UMIs that carried a 6-nucleotide sample barcode. From the 5' RACE reads, TCRdb lists one entry per CDR3 protein and no DNA. This sample carries 300,000 to 400,000 distinct CDR3 sequences, with around 2% going to the ten biggest clones. This chain joins TRBV27 and TRBJ2-3; TCRdb reports TRBD2, a call that lacks DNA to check it against. The receptor was derived from a human donor with ulcerative colitis or Crohn's disease, or a healthy co-twin of an affected twin (not recorded which). Sequencing used blood. The CDR3 protein is CASSFLTRGTSEGTQYF.